These 16 T cell receptor beta chains originate from one sample sequenced in a study of CD8 T cells in ankylosing spondylitis. TCRdb re-derived calls from the 5' RACE reads in MiXCR, one entry per CDR3 protein. The sample lists over 20,000 distinct CDR3 sequences; less than 20% were seen once. Specimen: blood. These receptors all stem from a male donor with ankylosing spondylitis or in good health (not recorded which).

This clonotype has a handful of counts. The CDR3 here is CSARTPGLDTGELFF. In DNA form, the CDR3 reads TGCAGTGCCCGAACTCCGGGACTAGACACCGGGGAGCTGTTTTTT. This chain connects TRBV20-1 to TRBJ2-2, with TRBD2 identical over 8 bases. J gave up 3 bases and V 6 bases, and 9 bases lay outside the gene matches. CDR1 DFQATT and CDR2 SNEGSKA come from the germline V gene (reference sequence). The CDR3 covers 15 residues.

A few counts support this clonotype. V and J are TRBV7-3 and TRBJ2-1; D is ambiguous. Germline-derived CDR1 and CDR2 are SGHTA and FQGTGA. The CDR3 contains 14 residues. With 1 base removed from V and 5 bases from J, the gap between germline ends came to 9 bases. The CDR3 sequence: CASSLIGQDNEQFF. The CDR3 DNA reads as TGTGCCAGCAGCTTAATCGGCCAGGACAATGAGCAGTTCTTC.

This clonotype was observed a few times. The CDR3 here is CASSRTRTGGKETQYF. The CDR3 DNA is TGTGCCAGCAGTCGGACCCGGACAGGGGGGAAAGAGACCCAGTACTTC. This sequence joins TRBV28 and TRBJ2-5; TRBD1 agrees at 10 bases. The germline V gene encodes CDR1 MDHEN and CDR2 SYDVKM. CDR3 size: 16 residues. Trimming cost V 5 bases and J 3 bases; bases outside gene matches: 9.

The chain combines TRBV29-1 with TRBJ1-2; D ambiguous. CDR1 SQVTM and CDR2 ANQGSEA come from the germline V gene. This CDR3 has 12 residues. The V end was cut by 7 bases, the J end by 7 bases, with 16 bases between. The CDR3 nucleotides read TGCAGCGCTCCCCTTGTGGGTGGTGGCTACACCTTC. Residues: CSAPLVGGGYTF.

The gene calls are TRBV5-1 and TRBJ1-5, with D possibly being TRBD1 (5 bases). V shed 0 bases and J shed 6 bases, with 19 bases lying between them. Germline lookup yields CDR1 SGHRS and CDR2 YFSETQ. This CDR3 contains 17 residues. CDR3 region: CASSLGLRSDQGQPQHF. The CDR3 DNA reads TGCGCCAGCAGCTTGGGGCTTAGAAGTGATCAGGGTCAGCCCCAGCATTTT.

This clonotype was picked up many times. The rearrangement links TRBV4-2 to TRBJ1-1, with D perhaps TRBD1 (5 bases). The CDR3 runs to 13 residues. CDR1 is LGHNA and CDR2 is YNFKEQ in the germline V gene. V lost 8 bases and J lost 1, with 11 bases in between. The CDR3: CASARQKNTEAFF. The CDR3 bases are TGTGCCAGCGCGAGACAGAAGAACACTGAAGCTTTCTTT.

This sequence joins TRBV14 and TRBJ2-1; 12 nucleotides line up with TRBD2. The length of the CDR3 is 14 residues. Trimming took 4 bases from V and 9 from J; bases not matched to a gene: 4. The V gene's germline CDR1 is SGHDN and CDR2 FVKESK. In DNA, the CDR3 is TGTGCCAGCAGCCTACTAGCGGGAGGCGGTGAGCAGTTCTTC. It encodes CASSLLAGGGEQFF.

This clonotype was observed many times. This chain links TRBV7-2 with TRBJ2-3, with a tentative D call TRBD2 (6 bases). Germline assignment: CDR1 SGHTA and CDR2 FQGNSA. Trimming shortened V by 5 bases and J by 2 bases, and 11 bases separated the two germline ends. CDR3 length equals 14 residues. Written as DNA, the CDR3 is TGTGCCAGCAGCCGGGACTCTTCCACAGATACGCAGTATTTT. Its protein product is CASSRDSSTDTQYF.

This clonotype was seen only a few times. The chain couples TRBV5-1 to TRBJ2-1; possibly TRBD1 for D (6 bases). V lost 4 bases and J 4 bases, leaving 12 bases between the germline ends. This CDR3 contains 14 residues. CDR1 is SGHRS and CDR2 is YFSETQ in the germline V gene. The CDR3 is CASSPQGPYNEQFF. DNA for the CDR3: TGCGCCAGCAGCCCCCAGGGGCCTTACAATGAGCAGTTCTTC.

V usage is TRBV7-2 and J usage is TRBJ2-1, with a tentative D call TRBD1 (6 bases). The CDR3 spans 15 residues. V lost 1 base, J lost 4 bases, and 11 bases lay in between. Germline V CDR1 and CDR2: SGHTA, FQGNSA. The CDR3 DNA reads as TGTGCCAGCAGCTTAGGGAGTACAGGGTACAATGAGCAGTTCTTC. Encoded protein: CASSLGSTGYNEQFF.

The chain carries TRBV18 and TRBJ1-1; D uncertain. Trimming took off 1 base at V and 3 bases at J, with 15 bases between the two ends. The CDR3 sequence is 16 residues long. Germline lookup yields CDR1 KGHSH and CDR2 LQKENI. CDR3 sequence reads: CASSPRASREDTEAFF. The DNA of the CDR3 is TGTGCCAGCTCACCACGGGCTAGTCGGGAGGACACTGAAGCTTTCTTT.

This clonotype was seen many times. The gene calls are TRBV12-3 or TRBV12-4 and TRBJ2-2; D may be TRBD2 (5 bases). The CDR3 contains 15 residues. The V and J ends lost 6 bases and 1 base respectively, with 12 bases between them. Here the CDR3 reads CASSPMAGNTGELFF. Here the CDR3 DNA reads TGTGCCAGCAGCCCAATGGCGGGGAACACCGGGGAGCTGTTTTTT.

The sample holds many counts of this clonotype. J is TRBJ2-2 and V is TRBV11-2, with TRBD2 matching 7 bases. The trim removed 5 bases at V and 0 bases at J, leaving 12 bases unmatched. CDR3 length: 18 residues. The germline V gene encodes CDR1 SGHAT and CDR2 FQNNGV. The CDR3, as DNA: TGTGCCAGCAGCCCAGGAGGAGCCGGGACTACGAACACCGGGGAGCTGTTTTTT. Encoded protein: CASSPGGAGTTNTGELFF.

This clonotype turned up a few times. The chain has TRBV20-1 and TRBJ2-4; tentative D call: TRBD1 (6 bases). Trimming shortened V by 5 bases and J by 0 bases, and 14 bases separated the two germline ends. This CDR3 has 15 amino acids. Per the germline V gene, CDR1 is DFQATT and CDR2 is SNEGSKA (reference sequence). CDR3 in DNA: TGCAGTGCTCCCGGACAGCATCTAGCCAAAAACATTCAGTACTTC. As protein: CSAPGQHLAKNIQYF.

This clonotype has more than one count but fewer than ten. The genes are TRBV25-1 and TRBJ2-1; the D gene is possibly TRBD2 (6 bases). The ends were cut back, 2 bases at V and 2 bases at J, with 10 bases in the middle. The CDR3 loop spans 15 amino acids. Germline V gene sequence: CDR1 MGHDK, CDR2 SYGVNS. The CDR3 is CASSEPGLPYNEQFF. CDR3 DNA sequence: TGTGCCAGCAGTGAACCGGGACTGCCCTACAATGAGCAGTTCTTC.

This clonotype has at least ten counts. This chain links TRBV27 with TRBJ1-4; no clear D. The CDR3 is 14 amino acids. The germline CDR1 and CDR2 sequences are MNHEY and SMNVEV (reference sequence). Between the trimmed V and J ends, which lost 0 bases and 3 bases, there was a span of 5 bases. CDR3: CASSLSRSNEKLFF. The CDR3 bases are TGTGCCAGCAGTTTATCGAGGTCTAATGAAAAACTGTTTTTT.